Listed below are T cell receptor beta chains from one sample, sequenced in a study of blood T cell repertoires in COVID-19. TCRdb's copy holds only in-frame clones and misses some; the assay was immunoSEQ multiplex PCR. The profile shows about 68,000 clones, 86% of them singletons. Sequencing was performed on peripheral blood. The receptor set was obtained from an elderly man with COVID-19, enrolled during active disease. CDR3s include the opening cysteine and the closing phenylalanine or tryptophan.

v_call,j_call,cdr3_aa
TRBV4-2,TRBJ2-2,CASSRNGGADTGELFF
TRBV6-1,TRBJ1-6,CATEDSFNSPLHF
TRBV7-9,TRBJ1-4,CASSFRGINEKLFF
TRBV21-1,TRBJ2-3,CASTRGTDTQYF
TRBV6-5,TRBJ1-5,CASSPLQRGQPQHF
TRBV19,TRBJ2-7,CASISTNEQYF
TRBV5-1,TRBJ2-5,CASSLLGQGVETQYF
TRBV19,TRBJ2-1,CASSIATSGGFGEQFF
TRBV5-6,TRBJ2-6,CASRIAGGPSGANVLTF
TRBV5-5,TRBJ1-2,CASSSDYGYTF
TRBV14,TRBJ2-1,CASSLRWHEQFF
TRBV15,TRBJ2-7,CATSRESGLTYEQYF
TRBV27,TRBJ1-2,CASSLDRDYGYTF
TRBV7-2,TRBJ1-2,CASSPWGSPNYGYTF
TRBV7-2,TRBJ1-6,CASSLYTGISPLHF
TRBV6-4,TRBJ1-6,CASSNDRGNNSPLHF
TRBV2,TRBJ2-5,CASSALGDYQETQYF
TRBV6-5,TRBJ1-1,CASSYSRGLVTEAFF
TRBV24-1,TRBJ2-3,CATSDSRQGSADTQYF
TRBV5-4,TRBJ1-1,CASSSRQKPNTEAFF
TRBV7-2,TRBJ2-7,CASSLDSGTYEQYF
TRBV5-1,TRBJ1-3,CASSLAPRSGNTIYF
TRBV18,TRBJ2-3,CASSPGGQGFGTQYF
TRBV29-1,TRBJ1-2,CSVDGGEGYTF
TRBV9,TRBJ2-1,CASSPRSGGAYEQFF
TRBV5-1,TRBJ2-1,CASSLAVFENEQFF
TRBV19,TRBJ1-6,CASSISLSGSGNSPLHF
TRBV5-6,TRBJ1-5,CASRTYTGDAQHF
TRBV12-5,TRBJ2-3,CASGKDKSTDTQYF
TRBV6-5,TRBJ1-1,CASSYAGQMNTEAFF
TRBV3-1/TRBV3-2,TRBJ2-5,CASSQRDRGRYETQYF
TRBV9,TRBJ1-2,CASSYTGEAYGYTF
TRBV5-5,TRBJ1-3,CASSLDGTGSGNTIYF
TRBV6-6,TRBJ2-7,CASSNPGLIAYEQYF
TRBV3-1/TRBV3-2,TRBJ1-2,CAPDGGPYGYTF
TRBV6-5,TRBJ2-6,CASSTVGAGANVLTF
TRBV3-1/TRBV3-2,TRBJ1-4,CASSLSGQEKLFF
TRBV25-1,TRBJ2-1,CASTNFGTLYNEQFF
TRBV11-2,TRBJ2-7,CASSSLQGAAYEQYF
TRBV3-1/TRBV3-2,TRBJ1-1,CASSQEGRGRTEAFF
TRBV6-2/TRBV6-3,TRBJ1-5,CASSTGQGGGNQPQHF
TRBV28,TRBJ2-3,CASTSGGTDTQYF
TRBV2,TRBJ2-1,CASLSGGSYNEQFF
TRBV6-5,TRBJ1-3,CASSSGNSGNTIYF
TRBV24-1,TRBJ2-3,CATSDSGSQDTDTQYF
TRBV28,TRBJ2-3,CASRFSRGAAWSTDTQYF
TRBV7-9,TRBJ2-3,CASSLEGPDYSDTQYF
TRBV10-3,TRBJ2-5,CATRPGHQETQYF
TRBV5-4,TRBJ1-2,CASSFRGPNYGYTF
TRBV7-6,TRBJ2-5,CASSGDQTFQETQYF
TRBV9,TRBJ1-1,CASNRIPNTEAFF
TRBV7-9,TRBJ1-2,CASSLALNYGYTF
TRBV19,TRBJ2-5,CASSIAGTKGQETQYF
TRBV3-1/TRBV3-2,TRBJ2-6,CASSQAGVGANVLTF
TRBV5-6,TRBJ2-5,CASSQAGAQETQYF
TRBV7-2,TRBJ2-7,CASSKQTSSYEQYF
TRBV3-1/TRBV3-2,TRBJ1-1,CASSQENRHTEAFF
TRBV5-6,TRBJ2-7,CASSWRAGFYEQYF
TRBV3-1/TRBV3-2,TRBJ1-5,CASSQDNTGGRNQPQHF